Sequencing of this T cell receptor beta chain was carried out in a study of blood T cell repertoires in COVID-19. Study-wide background: Researchers got acute and convalescent COVID-19 samples from the United States, Italy and Spain.

The method was immunoSEQ multiplex PCR; TCRdb's version includes in-frame clones alone and lacks a portion of them. This sample carries roughly 100,000 clones, around nine tenths of them seen once, and the ten largest clones take around 8.1%. The CDR3 contains 14 residues. CDR1 LGHDT and CDR2 YNNKEL come from the germline V gene (reference sequence). Trimming stripped 3 bases from V and 0 bases from J, with 8 bases between. Sequencing was carried out using peripheral blood. The genes are TRBV3-1 (or the pseudogene TRBV3-2) and TRBJ1-1; D is unresolved. The clonotype comes from an older woman with acute or convalescent COVID-19. CDR3 sequence: CASSHGGLNTEAFF. CDR3 DNA sequence: TGTGCCAGCAGCCATGGAGGTCTGAACACTGAAGCTTTCTTT.